The 8 T cell receptor beta chains presented below share a single source sample, sequenced in a study of T cells in localized non-small cell lung cancer. Data came from immunoSEQ multiplex PCR; TCRdb stores just in-frame clones and leaves some out. The sample holds approximately 40,000 clones, around 90% seen once. This material consisted of peripheral blood, taken before any cancer treatment. The receptors come from a man aged 18-55 years with stage I lung adenocarcinoma.

This chain joins TRBV6-5 and TRBJ2-1; 10 nucleotides agree with TRBD2. CDR1 and CDR2 from the germline V gene are MNHEY and SVGAGI. V lost 2 bases to trimming and J lost 4 bases; unmatched junction nucleotides: 5. There are 16 residues in the CDR3. CDR3: CASSYRGLASYNEQFF. The DNA for the CDR3 is TGTGCCAGCAGTTACCGGGGACTAGCGTCATACAATGAGCAGTTCTTC.

This chain links TRBV6-6 with TRBJ1-1; D unresolved. Trimming removed 6 bases from V and 5 bases from J, with 13 bases in between. The CDR3 length is 13 residues. Germline CDR1 is MNHNY and CDR2 is SVGAGI (reference sequence). CDR3 in amino acids: CASSLLPRTEAFF. The DNA of the CDR3 is TGTGCCAGCAGCCTCCTCCCCCGGACTGAAGCTTTCTTT.

The chain has TRBV6-6 and TRBJ2-5, with TRBD2 matching over 12 bases. V shed 5 bases and J 7 bases; nucleotides not matched to a gene: 2. The CDR3 loop spans 13 amino acids. Germline V gene sequence: CDR1 MNHNY, CDR2 SVGAGI (reference sequence). The CDR3 is CASSLTSGGTQYF. The CDR3 nucleotides are TGTGCCAGCAGTCTGACTAGCGGGGGGACCCAGTACTTC.

The rearrangement uses TRBV9 and TRBJ2-5; D perhaps matches TRBD1 (5 bases). V lost 3 bases and J lost 1, with 16 bases in between. CDR1 and CDR2 (germline): SGDLS, YYNGEE. There are 16 residues in the CDR3. This chain's CDR3 is CASSGRTPFAQETQYF. The CDR3, as DNA: TGTGCCAGCAGCGGAAGGACACCGTTTGCCCAAGAGACCCAGTACTTC.

This sequence joins TRBV7-2 and TRBJ1-3; no definite D call. V was cut by 5 bases and J by 0 bases, with 14 bases left in between. Germline CDR1 SGHTA, CDR2 FQGNSA. The CDR3 runs to 16 residues. The CDR3 DNA is TGTGCCAGCAGCGCACCGGGATCCCTCTCTGGAAACACCATATATTTT. It codes for CASSAPGSLSGNTIYF.

The chain carries TRBV19 and TRBJ2-6, with D uncertain. The germline V gene has CDR1 LNHDA and CDR2 SQIVND (reference sequence). V lost 3 bases and J lost 0, with 6 bases in between. The CDR3 covers 15 residues. Here the CDR3 DNA reads TGTGCCAGTAGTATGGGCGCCTCTGGGGCCAACGTCCTGACTTTC. Protein product: CASSMGASGANVLTF.

V usage is TRBV11-3 and J usage is TRBJ2-1; 7 bases align to TRBD2. V lost 5 bases, J lost 3 bases, and 10 bases stayed unmatched. The germline V gene has CDR1 SGHNT and CDR2 YENEEA. The CDR3 length is 16 residues. The CDR3 loop is CASSANRAGLYNEQFF. The CDR3 nucleotides read TGTGCCAGCAGCGCCAACCGAGCGGGGCTCTACAATGAGCAGTTCTTC.

The V gene is TRBV7-8, the J gene TRBJ1-2, with 7 bases that match TRBD1. There are 12 residues in the CDR3. Germline-derived CDR1 and CDR2 are SGHVS and FQNEAQ. The J segment lost 6 bases and the V segment lost 6 bases, leaving 4 bases of the junction unmatched. CDR3 coding DNA: TGTGCCAGCAGTCAAGGACAGGATGGCTACACCTTC. Residues: CASSQGQDGYTF.